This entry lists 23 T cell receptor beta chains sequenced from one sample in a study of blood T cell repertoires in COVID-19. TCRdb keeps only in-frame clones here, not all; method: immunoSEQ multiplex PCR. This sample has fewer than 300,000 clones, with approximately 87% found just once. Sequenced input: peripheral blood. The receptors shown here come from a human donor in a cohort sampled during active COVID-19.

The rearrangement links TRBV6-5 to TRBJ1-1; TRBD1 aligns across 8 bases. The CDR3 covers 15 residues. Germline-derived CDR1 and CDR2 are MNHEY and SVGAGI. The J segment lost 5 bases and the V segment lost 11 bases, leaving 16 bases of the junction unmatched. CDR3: CAAGLTTGTGTEAFF. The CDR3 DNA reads TGTGCCGCCGGACTGACGACAGGGACAGGTACTGAAGCTTTCTTT.

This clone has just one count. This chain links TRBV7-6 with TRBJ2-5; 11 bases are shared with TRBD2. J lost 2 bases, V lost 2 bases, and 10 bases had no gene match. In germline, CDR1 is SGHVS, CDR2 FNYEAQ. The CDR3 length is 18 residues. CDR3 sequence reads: CASSLLPPSGGPQETQYF. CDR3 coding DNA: TGTGCCAGCAGCTTACTCCCCCCTAGCGGGGGGCCACAAGAGACCCAGTACTTC.

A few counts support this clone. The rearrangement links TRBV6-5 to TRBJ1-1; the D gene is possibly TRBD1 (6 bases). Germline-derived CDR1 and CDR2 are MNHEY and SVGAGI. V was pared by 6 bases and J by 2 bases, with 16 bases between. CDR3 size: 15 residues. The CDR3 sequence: CASRPRTAGNTEAFF. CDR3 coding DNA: TGTGCCAGCAGACCTAGGACAGCAGGAAACACTGAAGCTTTCTTT.

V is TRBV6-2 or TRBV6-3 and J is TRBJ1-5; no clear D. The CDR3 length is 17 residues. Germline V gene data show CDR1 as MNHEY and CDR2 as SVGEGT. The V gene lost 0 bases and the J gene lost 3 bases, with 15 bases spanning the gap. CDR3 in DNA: TGTGCCAGCAGTTACTCGAAGTCGGGGATTTCCAATCAGCCCCAGCATTTT. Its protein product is CASSYSKSGISNQPQHF.

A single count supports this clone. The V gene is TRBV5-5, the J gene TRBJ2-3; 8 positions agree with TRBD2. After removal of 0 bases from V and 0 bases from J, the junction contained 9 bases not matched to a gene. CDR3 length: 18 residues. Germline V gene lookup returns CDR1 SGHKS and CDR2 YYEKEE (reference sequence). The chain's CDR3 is CASSLVYGAGGSTDTQYF. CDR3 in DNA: TGTGCCAGCAGCTTGGTTTACGGGGCGGGGGGAAGCACAGATACGCAGTATTTT.

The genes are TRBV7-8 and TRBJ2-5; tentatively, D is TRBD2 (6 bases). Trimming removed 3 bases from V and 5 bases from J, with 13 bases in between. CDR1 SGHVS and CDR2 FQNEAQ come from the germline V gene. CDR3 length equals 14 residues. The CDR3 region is CASSFREEEETQYF. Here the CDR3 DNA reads TGTGCCAGCAGCTTTAGGGAGGAGGAGGAGACCCAGTACTTC.

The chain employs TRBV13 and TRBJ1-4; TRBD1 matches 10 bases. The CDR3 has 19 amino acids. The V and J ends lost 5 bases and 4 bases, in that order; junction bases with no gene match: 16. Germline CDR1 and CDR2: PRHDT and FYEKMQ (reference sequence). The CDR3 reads CASSNQLIPGTGDNEKLFF. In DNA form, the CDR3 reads TGTGCCAGCAGCAACCAGCTTATCCCCGGGACAGGGGATAATGAAAAACTGTTTTTT.

The CDR3 reads CASSLVGAHSGANVLTF. DNA of the CDR3: TGTGCCAGCAGCTTAGTAGGGGCGCACTCTGGGGCCAACGTCCTGACTTTC. This chain joins TRBV7-6 and TRBJ2-6; D possibly corresponds to TRBD1 (5 bases). The CDR3 extends over 17 amino acids. Deletions cut 1 base from V and 0 bases from J, with 10 bases between. CDR1 is SGHVS, CDR2 FNYEAQ, per germline.

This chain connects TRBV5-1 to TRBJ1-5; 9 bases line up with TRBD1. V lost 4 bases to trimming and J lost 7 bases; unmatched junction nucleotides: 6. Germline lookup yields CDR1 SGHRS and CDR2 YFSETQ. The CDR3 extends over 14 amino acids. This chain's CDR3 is CASSPDRGEQPQHF. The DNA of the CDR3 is TGCGCCAGCAGCCCCGACAGGGGGGAACAGCCCCAGCATTTT.

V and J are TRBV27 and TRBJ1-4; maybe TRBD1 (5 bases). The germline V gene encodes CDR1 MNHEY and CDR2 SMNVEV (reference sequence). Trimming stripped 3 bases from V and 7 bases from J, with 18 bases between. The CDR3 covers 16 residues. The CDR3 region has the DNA TGTGCCAGCAGTTTCCGCGTCCAGGGATTCGTTGAAAAACTGTTTTTT. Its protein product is CASSFRVQGFVEKLFF.

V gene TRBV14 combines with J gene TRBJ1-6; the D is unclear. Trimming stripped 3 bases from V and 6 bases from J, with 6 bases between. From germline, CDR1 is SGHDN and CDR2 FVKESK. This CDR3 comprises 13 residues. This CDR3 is CASSHGLNSPLHF. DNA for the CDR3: TGTGCCAGCAGCCACGGACTTAATTCACCCCTCCACTTT.

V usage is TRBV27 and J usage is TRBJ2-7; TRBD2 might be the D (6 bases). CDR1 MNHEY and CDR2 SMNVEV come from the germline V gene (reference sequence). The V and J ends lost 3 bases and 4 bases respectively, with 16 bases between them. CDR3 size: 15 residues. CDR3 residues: CASSFGGERGYEQYF. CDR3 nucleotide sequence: TGTGCCAGCAGTTTTGGCGGGGAAAGAGGGTACGAGCAGTACTTC.

CDR3 sequence reads: CASSPTGGYQPQHF. The CDR3 DNA is TGTGCCAGCTCACCGACAGGGGGGTATCAGCCCCAGCATTTT. This chain links TRBV18 with TRBJ1-5, with 9 bases identical to TRBD1. Losses at the gene ends were 3 bases for V and 5 bases for J; bases not matched to a gene: 2. The CDR3 has 14 residues. Germline CDR1 and CDR2: KGHSH and LQKENI.

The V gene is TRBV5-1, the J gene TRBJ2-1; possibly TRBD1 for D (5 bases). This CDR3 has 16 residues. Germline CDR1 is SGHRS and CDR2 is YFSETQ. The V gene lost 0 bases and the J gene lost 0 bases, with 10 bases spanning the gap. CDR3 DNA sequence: TGCGCCAGCAGCTTGGGGGGCTACCCCTCCTACAATGAGCAGTTCTTC. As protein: CASSLGGYPSYNEQFF.

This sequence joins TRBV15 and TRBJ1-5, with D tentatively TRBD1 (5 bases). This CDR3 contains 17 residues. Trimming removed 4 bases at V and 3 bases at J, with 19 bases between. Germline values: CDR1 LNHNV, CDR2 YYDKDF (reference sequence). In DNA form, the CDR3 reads TGTGCCACCAGCATCGCGACGGGGGGAAGTTTCAATCAGCCCCAGCATTTT. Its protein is CATSIATGGSFNQPQHF. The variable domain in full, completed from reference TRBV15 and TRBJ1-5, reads DAMVIQNPRYQVTQFGKPVTLSCSQTLNHNVMYWYQQKSSQAPKLLFHYYDKDFNNEADTPDNFQSRRPNTSFCFLDIRSPGLGDTAMYLCATSIATGGSFNQPQHFGDGTRLSIL.

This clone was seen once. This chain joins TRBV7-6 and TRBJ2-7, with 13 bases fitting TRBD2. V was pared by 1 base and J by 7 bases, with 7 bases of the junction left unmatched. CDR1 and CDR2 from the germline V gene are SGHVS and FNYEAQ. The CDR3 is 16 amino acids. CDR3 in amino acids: CASSLGTSGGRAEQYF. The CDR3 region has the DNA TGTGCCAGCAGCTTAGGGACTAGCGGGGGCCGGGCGGAGCAGTACTTC.

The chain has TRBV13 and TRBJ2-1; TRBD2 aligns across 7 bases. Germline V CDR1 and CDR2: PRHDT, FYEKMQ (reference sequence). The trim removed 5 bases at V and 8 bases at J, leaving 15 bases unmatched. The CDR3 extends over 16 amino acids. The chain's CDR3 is CASSQNPMRERDEQFF. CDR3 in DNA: TGTGCCAGCAGCCAAAACCCTATGCGGGAGCGGGATGAGCAGTTCTTC.

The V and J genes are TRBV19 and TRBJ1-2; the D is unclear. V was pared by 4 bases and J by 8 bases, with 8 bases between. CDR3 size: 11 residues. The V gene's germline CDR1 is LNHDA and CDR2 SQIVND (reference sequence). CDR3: CASSSERGYTF. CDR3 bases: TGTGCCAGTAGTAGCGAAAGAGGCTACACCTTC.

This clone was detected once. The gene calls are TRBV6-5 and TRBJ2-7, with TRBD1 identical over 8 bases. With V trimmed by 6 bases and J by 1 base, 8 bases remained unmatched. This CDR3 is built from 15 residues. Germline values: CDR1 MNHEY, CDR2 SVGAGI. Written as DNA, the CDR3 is TGTGCCAGCAGCCCCGGACAGGGCAGGTCCTACGAGCAGTACTTC. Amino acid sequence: CASSPGQGRSYEQYF.

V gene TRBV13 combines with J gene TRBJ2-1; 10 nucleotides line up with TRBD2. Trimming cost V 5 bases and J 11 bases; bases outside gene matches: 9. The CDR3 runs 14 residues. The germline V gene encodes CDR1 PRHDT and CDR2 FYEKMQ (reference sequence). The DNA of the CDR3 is TGTGCCAGCAGCCCCGCCCGACTAGCGGGCCAGCAGTTCTTC. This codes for CASSPARLAGQQFF.

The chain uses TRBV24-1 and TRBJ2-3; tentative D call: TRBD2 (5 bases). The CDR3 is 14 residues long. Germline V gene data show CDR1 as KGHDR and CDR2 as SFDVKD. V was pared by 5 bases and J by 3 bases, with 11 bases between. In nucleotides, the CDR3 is TGTGCCACCAGTGTTAAAGGGAGAACAGATACGCAGTATTTT. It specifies CATSVKGRTDTQYF.

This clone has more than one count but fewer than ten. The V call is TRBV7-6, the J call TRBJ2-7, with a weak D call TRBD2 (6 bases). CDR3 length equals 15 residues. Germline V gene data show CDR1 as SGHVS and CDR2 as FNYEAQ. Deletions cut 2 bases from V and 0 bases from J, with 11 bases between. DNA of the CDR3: TGTGCCAGCAGCTTATCGGCGGGGCCCTCCTACGAGCAGTACTTC. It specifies CASSLSAGPSYEQYF.

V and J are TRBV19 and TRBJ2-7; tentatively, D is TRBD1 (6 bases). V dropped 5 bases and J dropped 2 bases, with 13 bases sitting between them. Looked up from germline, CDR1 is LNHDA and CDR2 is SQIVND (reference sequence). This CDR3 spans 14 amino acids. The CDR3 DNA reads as TGTGCCAGTAGTCCGACAGGCATCCCCTACGAGCAGTACTTC. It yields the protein CASSPTGIPYEQYF. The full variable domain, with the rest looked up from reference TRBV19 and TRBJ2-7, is DGGITQSPKYLFRKEGQNVTLSCEQNLNHDAMYWYRQDPGQGLRLIYYSQIVNDFQKGDIAEGYSVSREKKESFPLTVTSAQKNPTAFYLCASSPTGIPYEQYFGPGTRLTVT.